Below, 18 T cell receptor beta chains from the same sample are listed, as sequenced in a study of cytomegalovirus exposure and HLA in healthy donors. Primers for the PCR totalled 60 Vbeta and 13 Jbeta. The table came from immunoSEQ multiplex PCR; TCRdb's copy has only in-frame clones and leaves some out. The table lists around 130,000 clones, almost 85% of them singletons. Input material: PBMCs. The source of these receptors is a boy between 2 and 10 years old in good health and CMV-seronegative.

This rearrangement joins TRBV19 to TRBJ1-1, with TRBD1 matching 11 bases. V dropped 9 bases and J dropped 8; count of bases not matched to a gene: 11. The CDR3 loop spans 14 amino acids. CDR1 and CDR2 from the germline V gene are LNHDA and SQIVND (reference sequence). CDR3 sequence (DNA): TGTGCCAGCGCATTATACGGACAGGGGGCCGAAGCTTTCTTT. Its translation is CASALYGQGAEAFF.

The chain links TRBV6-5 to TRBJ2-5; 7 bases match TRBD2. Trimming took 6 bases from V and 5 from J; bases not matched to a gene: 9. From germline, CDR1 is MNHEY and CDR2 SVGAGI. This CDR3 region has 14 residues. The CDR3 sequence: CASRERGLWETQYF. The CDR3 DNA follows: TGTGCCAGCAGGGAGCGGGGCCTCTGGGAGACCCAGTACTTC.

The J gene is TRBJ2-1, the V gene TRBV5-1; 7 bases are shared with TRBD2. V lost 0 bases to trimming and J lost 8 bases; unmatched junction nucleotides: 5. Germline loops: CDR1 SGHRS, CDR2 YFSETQ. This CDR3 spans 14 amino acids. The CDR3 DNA sequence: TGCGCCAGCAGCTTGGGACTAGCTGTGTATGAGCAGTTCTTC. It encodes CASSLGLAVYEQFF. The full variable domain, rest sourced from reference TRBV5-1 and TRBJ2-1, is KAGVTQTPRYLIKTRGQQVTLSCSPISGHRSVSWYQQTPGQGLQFLFEYFSETQRNKGNFPGRFSGRQFSNSRSEMNVSTLELGDSALYLCASSLGLAVYEQFFGPGTRLTVL.

The gene calls are TRBV5-6 and TRBJ2-1; 10 bases fit TRBD2. J gave up 2 bases and V 1 base, and 3 bases lay outside the gene matches. The length of the CDR3 is 16 residues. CDR1 SGHDT and CDR2 YYEEEE come from the germline V gene. The CDR3 DNA follows: TGTGCCAGCAGCTTGTTAGCGGGGGGAGCCTACAATGAGCAGTTCTTC. This translates into CASSLLAGGAYNEQFF.

CDR3 amino acids: CASSYTRDRTTGELFF. CDR3 nucleotide sequence: TGTGCCAGCAGTTACACCCGGGACAGGACAACCGGGGAGCTGTTTTTT. The V call is TRBV6-5, the J call TRBJ2-2; 8 bases are a match to TRBD1. There are 16 residues in the CDR3. Germline CDR1 and CDR2: MNHEY and SVGAGI. With V trimmed by 2 bases and J by 5 bases, 7 bases remained unmatched.

The chain couples TRBV4-1 to TRBJ2-1, with 10 bases matching TRBD1. CDR1 and CDR2 (germline): MGHRA, YSYEKL. V lost 2 bases to trimming and J lost 8 bases; unmatched junction nucleotides: 12. The CDR3 is 17 residues long. The chain's CDR3 is CASSQRVGTGVGDEQFF. The CDR3, as DNA: TGCGCCAGCAGCCAAAGAGTCGGGACAGGGGTCGGGGATGAGCAGTTCTTC.

This chain links TRBV6-1 with TRBJ2-6, with 7 bases matching TRBD1. The ends lost 5 bases at V and 0 bases at J; junction bases unmatched: 1. Germline V gives CDR1 MNHNS, CDR2 SASEGT. The CDR3 extends over 15 amino acids. DNA of the CDR3: TGTGCCAGCAGTTGGGACAGCTCTGGGGCCAACGTCCTGACTTTC. Translating it yields CASSWDSSGANVLTF.

The chain recombines TRBV7-2 with TRBJ1-2, with TRBD1 matching over 7 bases. Trimming removed 6 bases from V and 5 bases from J; junction bases left unmatched: 15. CDR1 and CDR2 (germline): SGHTA, FQGNSA. This CDR3 region has 16 residues. CDR3 nucleotides: TGTGCCAGCAGTCAGGTTGGGGCAGGGGGTACATATGGCTACACCTTC. Protein sequence: CASSQVGAGGTYGYTF.

V is TRBV2 and J is TRBJ1-5, with D maybe TRBD1 (5 bases). This CDR3 region has 17 residues. The V and J ends lost 0 bases and 0 bases respectively, with 12 bases between them. Germline V gene data show CDR1 as SNHLY and CDR2 as FYNNEI. This CDR3 reads CASSEALGGYSNQPQHF. CDR3 coding DNA: TGTGCCAGCAGTGAAGCCTTGGGGGGATATAGCAATCAGCCCCAGCATTTT.

The chain employs TRBV7-9 and TRBJ2-3, with 9 bases fitting TRBD1. CDR1 SEHNR and CDR2 FQNEAQ come from the germline V gene (reference sequence). CDR3 size: 16 residues. Unmatched junction bases numbered 10, after V lost 4 bases and J lost 5 bases. Here the CDR3 DNA reads TGTGCCAGCAGCTCAATTCCGGGACAGGGTGAAGATACGCAGTATTTT. This translates into CASSSIPGQGEDTQYF.

About this clone: Given a much more abundant clone one base away, this may be a read error. The chain combines TRBV6-1 with TRBJ2-1, with TRBD1 as a possible D gene (6 bases). Looked up from germline, CDR1 is MNHNS and CDR2 is SASEGT. The CDR3 totals 15 residues. The CDR3 DNA sequence: TGTGCCAACAGTGCGGAGGACAGCGGTTCTAATGAGCAGTTCTTC. Its translation is CANSAEDSGSNEQFF.

The CDR3 sequence is CASSLEQGSYEQYF. DNA for the CDR3: TGTGCCAGCAGCTTGGAACAGGGATCCTACGAGCAGTACTTC. This sequence joins TRBV5-4 and TRBJ2-7; tentatively, D is TRBD1 (6 bases). The CDR3 has 14 residues. Trimming pared 0 bases from V and 1 base from J, leaving 8 bases between. Germline V CDR1 and CDR2: SGHNT, YYREEE (reference sequence). Full variable domain (remainder filled in from reference TRBV5-4 and TRBJ2-7): ETGVTQSPTHLIKTRGQQVTLRCSSQSGHNTVSWYQQALGQGPQFIFQYYREEENGRGNFPPRFSGLQFPNYSSELNVNALELDDSALYLCASSLEQGSYEQYFGPGTRLTVT.

V is TRBV6-5 and J is TRBJ1-2, with 7 bases lining up with TRBD1. Trimming at V came to 5 bases and at J to 5 bases, leaving 8 bases not matched to a gene. CDR3 length: 14 residues. Germline assignment: CDR1 MNHEY and CDR2 SVGAGI. CDR3 nucleotide sequence: TGTGCCAGCAGTAGACAGGGCGACCGGTATGGCTACACCTTC. Protein product: CASSRQGDRYGYTF.

This sequence joins TRBV9 and TRBJ2-3; D may be TRBD2 (6 bases). Trimming pared 4 bases from V and 5 bases from J, leaving 11 bases between. Germline CDR1 reads SGDLS; CDR2 reads YYNGEE. The CDR3 has 13 amino acids. For the CDR3, the DNA is TGTGCCAGCAGCCCCTCAGCGGGAGATACGCAGTATTTT. Its translation: CASSPSAGDTQYF.

The CDR3, as DNA: TGCGCCAGCAGCCAAGATCGTAACAGGGAGAACACCGGGGAGCTGTTTTTT. It codes for CASSQDRNRENTGELFF. The genes are TRBV4-3 and TRBJ2-2; a weak D match, TRBD1 (6 bases). Per the germline V gene, CDR1 is LGHNA and CDR2 is YSLEER. The CDR3 is made up of 17 amino acids. Deletions cut 0 bases from V and 1 base from J, with 12 bases between.

For this clone: The junction shows a germline mismatch at one end, possibly a read error. The rearrangement uses TRBV7-9 and TRBJ1-1, with a possible D match to TRBD1 (5 bases). This CDR3 has 16 residues. Germline-derived CDR1 and CDR2 are SEHNR and FQNEAQ (reference sequence). For the CDR3, the DNA is TGTTCCAGCAGCTTAGTAGGTGAAGAGACAGACACTGAAGCTTTCTTT. It is translated as CSSSLVGEETDTEAFF.

The chain uses TRBV11-1 and TRBJ2-7; 7 nucleotides match TRBD2. CDR1 SGHAT and CDR2 FQDESV come from the germline V gene (reference sequence). This CDR3 contains 15 residues. Unmatched junction bases numbered 4, after V lost 0 bases and J lost 2 bases. CDR3 nucleotide sequence: TGTGCCAGCAGCTTAGCCGGGGGGTTTCCCTACGAGCAGTACGTC. This translates into CASSLAGGFPYEQYV.

The chain is built from TRBV5-1 and TRBJ2-1; 10 positions match TRBD2. CDR3 size: 15 residues. Germline CDR1 and CDR2: SGHRS and YFSETQ. V was pared by 5 bases and J by 4 bases, with 6 bases of the junction left unmatched. The DNA of the CDR3 is TGCGCCAGCAGGTTACTAGCGGGGACTTACAATGAGCAGTTCTTC. Protein: CASRLLAGTYNEQFF.